Listed below are T cell receptor beta chains from one sample, sequenced in a study of early stage breast cancer tumors. Clones were sequenced by immunoSEQ multiplex PCR, and TCRdb holds only the in-frame ones, with some missing. This table holds fewer than 90,000 clones, 65% to 80% found once. Sequencing input: blood. These receptors all come from a person between 60 and 69 years old with breast cancer. The CDR3 runs from the conserved cysteine through the conserved F or W. D genes are given only for firm matches. Not every row has a clone size; where given, it reads once, few, many or a size class.

d_gene: .; j_gene: TRBJ2-7; v_gene: TRBV14; abundance: .; CDR3aa: CASSHWDHPYEQYF; CDR3nt: TGTGCCAGCAGCCACTGGGACCACCCCTACGAGCAGTACTTC
d_gene: TRBD1; j_gene: TRBJ2-2; v_gene: TRBV5-5; abundance: .; CDR3aa: CASSWDSFTGELFF; CDR3nt: TGTGCCAGCAGCTGGGACAGCTTCACCGGGGAGCTGTTTTTT
d_gene: TRBD2; j_gene: TRBJ2-3; v_gene: TRBV5-1; abundance: .; CDR3aa: CASTKSGELTDTQYF; CDR3nt: TGCGCCAGCACGAAGAGCGGGGAACTTACAGATACGCAGTATTTT
d_gene: .; j_gene: TRBJ2-1; v_gene: TRBV20-1; abundance: .; CDR3aa: CSASERDEQFF; CDR3nt: TGCAGTGCCTCGGAGAGAGATGAGCAGTTCTTC
d_gene: TRBD2; j_gene: TRBJ2-3; v_gene: TRBV6-4; abundance: .; CDR3aa: CASSPLAGDTQYF; CDR3nt: TGTGCCAGCAGTCCACTAGCGGGAGATACGCAGTATTTT
d_gene: .; j_gene: TRBJ2-5; v_gene: TRBV5-1; abundance: .; CDR3aa: CASALDNAETQYF; CDR3nt: TGCGCCAGCGCGTTAGACAATGCTGAGACCCAGTACTTC
d_gene: TRBD1; j_gene: TRBJ1-2; v_gene: TRBV29-1; abundance: .; CDR3aa: CSVVGVTGKDYGYTF; CDR3nt: TGCAGCGTTGTCGGTGTGACAGGGAAGGACTATGGCTACACCTTC
d_gene: .; j_gene: TRBJ1-2; v_gene: TRBV7-2; abundance: .; CDR3aa: CASSATGLYGYTF; CDR3nt: TGTGCCAGCAGTGCTACAGGGCTCTATGGCTACACCTTC
d_gene: .; j_gene: TRBJ1-4; v_gene: TRBV28; abundance: few; CDR3aa: CASSIVSLHEKLFF; CDR3nt: TGTGCCAGCAGTATCGTGAGTTTGCATGAAAAACTGTTTTTT
d_gene: .; j_gene: TRBJ2-2; v_gene: TRBV7-3; abundance: .; CDR3aa: CASSLDNTGELFF; CDR3nt: TGTGCCAGCAGCTTAGATAACACCGGGGAGCTGTTTTTT
d_gene: .; j_gene: TRBJ2-5; v_gene: TRBV11-2; abundance: .; CDR3aa: CASSFGSTETQYF; CDR3nt: TGTGCCAGCAGCTTCGGGAGCACCGAGACCCAGTACTTC
d_gene: .; j_gene: TRBJ2-5; v_gene: TRBV6-5; abundance: .; CDR3aa: CASHRGRVTAQYF; CDR3nt: TGTGCCAGCCATAGAGGGCGGGTAACGGCCCAGTACTTC
d_gene: .; j_gene: TRBJ1-5; v_gene: TRBV28; abundance: .; CDR3aa: CASKSRTTGIQPQHF; CDR3nt: TGTGCCAGCAAGTCCCGAACAACCGGTATCCAGCCCCAGCATTTT
d_gene: TRBD2; j_gene: TRBJ2-1; v_gene: TRBV5-4; abundance: .; CDR3aa: CASSGTSGSDEQFF; CDR3nt: TGTGCCAGCAGCGGGACTAGCGGGAGTGATGAGCAGTTCTTC
d_gene: TRBD2; j_gene: TRBJ2-5; v_gene: TRBV9; abundance: few; CDR3aa: CASSVDGTSGQETQYF; CDR3nt: TGTGCCAGCAGCGTAGACGGGACTAGCGGCCAAGAGACCCAGTACTTC
d_gene: TRBD2; j_gene: TRBJ2-3; v_gene: TRBV2; abundance: .; CDR3aa: CASSDYIGGGSTDTQYF; CDR3nt: TGTGCCAGCAGTGATTATATCGGGGGGGGGAGCACAGATACGCAGTATTTT
d_gene: .; j_gene: TRBJ2-3; v_gene: TRBV4-1; abundance: .; CDR3aa: CASSQETLIAGDTQYF; CDR3nt: TGCGCCAGCAGCCAAGAAACCCTGATCGCTGGAGATACGCAGTATTTT
d_gene: .; j_gene: TRBJ2-5; v_gene: TRBV30; abundance: .; CDR3aa: CAWTLQETQYF; CDR3nt: TGTGCCTGGACTTTACAAGAGACCCAGTACTTC
d_gene: TRBD1; j_gene: TRBJ1-1; v_gene: TRBV9; abundance: .; CDR3aa: CASSVTGGPNTEAFF; CDR3nt: TGTGCCAGCAGCGTTACAGGGGGCCCGAACACTGAAGCTTTCTTT
d_gene: TRBD2; j_gene: TRBJ2-2; v_gene: TRBV7-2; abundance: .; CDR3aa: CASSLGAASGNTGELFF; CDR3nt: TGTGCCAGCAGCTTAGGGGCGGCTAGCGGAAACACCGGGGAGCTGTTTTTT
d_gene: .; j_gene: TRBJ2-2; v_gene: TRBV5-1; abundance: .; CDR3aa: CASSPQTTGELFF; CDR3nt: TGCGCCAGCAGCCCCCAGACCACCGGGGAGCTGTTTTTT
d_gene: TRBD1; j_gene: TRBJ2-1; v_gene: TRBV5-4; abundance: few; CDR3aa: CASSGNRGDRAGEQFF; CDR3nt: TGTGCCAGCAGCGGGAACCGAGGGGACAGGGCAGGTGAGCAGTTCTTC
d_gene: TRBD1; j_gene: TRBJ1-3; v_gene: TRBV9; abundance: .; CDR3aa: CASSYGTGGGNTIYF; CDR3nt: TGTGCCAGCAGCTACGGGACAGGCGGTGGAAACACCATATATTTT
d_gene: TRBD1; j_gene: TRBJ1-2; v_gene: TRBV28; abundance: .; CDR3aa: CASTLPDRNYGYTF; CDR3nt: TGTGCCAGCACCCTACCGGACAGGAACTATGGCTACACCTTC
d_gene: .; j_gene: TRBJ2-5; v_gene: TRBV6-1; abundance: .; CDR3aa: CASSETGYETQYF; CDR3nt: TGTGCCAGCAGTGAAACTGGGTACGAGACCCAGTACTTC
d_gene: .; j_gene: TRBJ2-1; v_gene: TRBV5-6; abundance: .; CDR3aa: CASSFEDFVYEQFF; CDR3nt: TGTGCCAGCAGCTTCGAGGACTTCGTATATGAGCAGTTCTTC
d_gene: .; j_gene: TRBJ2-2; v_gene: TRBV7-7; abundance: .; CDR3aa: CASSLTDRGSITGELFF; CDR3nt: TGTGCTAGCAGCTTAACCGACCGGGGTTCTATAACCGGGGAGCTGTTTTTT
d_gene: .; j_gene: TRBJ2-3; v_gene: TRBV10-1; abundance: .; CDR3aa: CASLSGGALYF; CDR3nt: TGCGCCAGTCTTTCAGGCGGGGCTCTGTATTTT
d_gene: .; j_gene: TRBJ1-3; v_gene: TRBV13; abundance: once; CDR3aa: CASSLQGLGNTIYF; CDR3nt: TGTGCCAGCAGCTTACAGGGGCTTGGAAACACCATATATTTT
d_gene: TRBD1; j_gene: TRBJ1-1; v_gene: TRBV28; abundance: few; CDR3aa: CASSQGGMNTEAFF; CDR3nt: TGTGCCAGCAGTCAGGGGGGCATGAACACTGAAGCTTTCTTT
d_gene: TRBD1; j_gene: TRBJ2-5; v_gene: TRBV9; abundance: .; CDR3aa: CASSVGGTGETQYF; CDR3nt: TGTGCCAGCAGCGTAGGAGGGACAGGGGAGACCCAGTACTTC
d_gene: .; j_gene: TRBJ1-4; v_gene: TRBV5-6; abundance: .; CDR3aa: CASSLVTGEKLFF; CDR3nt: TGTGCCAGCAGCTTGGTTACAGGTGAAAAACTGTTTTTT
d_gene: TRBD2; j_gene: TRBJ2-1; v_gene: TRBV5-1; abundance: .; CDR3aa: CASSPGRAFDNEQFF; CDR3nt: TGCGCCAGCAGCCCAGGGAGGGCCTTTGACAATGAGCAGTTCTTC
d_gene: .; j_gene: TRBJ2-5; v_gene: TRBV30; abundance: .; CDR3aa: CAWSVRQDETQYF; CDR3nt: TGTGCCTGGAGTGTACGGCAGGACGAGACCCAGTACTTC
d_gene: .; j_gene: TRBJ2-6; v_gene: TRBV11-3; abundance: .; CDR3aa: CASSLGAGKRSGANVLTF; CDR3nt: TGTGCCAGCAGCTTAGGGGCAGGGAAACGGTCTGGGGCCAACGTCCTGACTTTC
d_gene: .; j_gene: TRBJ1-5; v_gene: TRBV2; abundance: .; CDR3aa: CASTTAGARAYNQPQHF; CDR3nt: TGTGCCAGCACCACCGCAGGGGCCCGAGCTTACAATCAGCCCCAGCATTTT
d_gene: TRBD2; j_gene: TRBJ2-7; v_gene: TRBV18; abundance: .; CDR3aa: CASSPGSGLDYYEQYF; CDR3nt: TGTGCCAGCTCACCAGGGTCTGGACTAGATTATTACGAGCAGTACTTC
d_gene: TRBD1; j_gene: TRBJ1-2; v_gene: TRBV9; abundance: .; CDR3aa: CASSAGTGWDYGYTF; CDR3nt: TGTGCCAGCAGCGCAGGGACAGGGTGGGACTATGGCTACACCTTC
d_gene: .; j_gene: TRBJ1-4; v_gene: TRBV4-2; abundance: .; CDR3aa: CASSQRTGEKLFF; CDR3nt: TGTGCCAGCAGCCAGCGGACTGGAGAAAAACTGTTTTTT
d_gene: .; j_gene: TRBJ1-1; v_gene: TRBV5-1; abundance: .; CDR3aa: CASSLSRRTGALEAFF; CDR3nt: TGCGCCAGCAGCTTATCTCGTAGGACTGGGGCCCTTGAAGCTTTCTTT